A selection of T cell receptor beta chains follows, all from one sample in a study of regulatory T cells in long-lasting Graves disease. TCRdb analysed the multiplex PCR reads with MiXCR anew, one entry per CDR3 protein. The repertoire consists of about 430,000 distinct CDR3 sequences, with 14% to 15% occurring once and the leading ten covering roughly 7.7%. This sample also appeared in a second study, on T cells in Graves' hyperthyroidism and ophthalmopathy.

Material: peripheral blood mononuclear cells (PBMCs), obtained at new diagnosis, from a patient treated with antithyroid drugs. The receptor set was obtained from a woman between 40 and 55 years old with Graves disease. Both conserved end residues are trimmed from each CDR3. The listing skips clone size in some rows; elsewhere it reads once, few, many or a size class.

clone size: few; J gene: TRBJ2-7; V gene: TRBV20-1; CDR3 protein: SATPGRNEQY
clone size: few; J gene: TRBJ2-2; V gene: TRBV25-1; CDR3 protein: ASGREDTGELF
clone size: many; J gene: TRBJ1-5; V gene: TRBV30; CDR3 protein: AWSVGTGYQPQH
clone size: few; J gene: TRBJ1-1; V gene: TRBV4-3; CDR3 protein: ASSQDRDKEAF
clone size: many; J gene: TRBJ1-2; V gene: TRBV28; CDR3 protein: ASSLNGQGIGYGYT
clone size: few; J gene: TRBJ2-7; V gene: TRBV30; CDR3 protein: AWSVGLAGDYEQY
clone size: many; J gene: TRBJ2-1; V gene: TRBV7-8; CDR3 protein: ASSLGKGFYNEQF
clone size: many; J gene: TRBJ2-1; V gene: TRBV12-3/TRBV12-4; CDR3 protein: ASSGDRARSYNEQF
clone size: many; J gene: TRBJ2-7; V gene: TRBV10-3; CDR3 protein: AIANLRGNSYEQY
clone size: few; J gene: TRBJ1-3; V gene: TRBV19; CDR3 protein: ASSNGYSSGNTIY
clone size: many; J gene: TRBJ2-7; V gene: TRBV2; CDR3 protein: ASSGGRTSYEQY
clone size: .; J gene: TRBJ2-7; V gene: TRBV7-2; CDR3 protein: ASSRGGRNEQY
clone size: .; J gene: TRBJ2-3; V gene: TRBV2; CDR3 protein: ASRGTSGGKASTDTQY
clone size: many; J gene: TRBJ2-3; V gene: TRBV5-1; CDR3 protein: ASSWGPGQADTQY
clone size: many; J gene: TRBJ2-2; V gene: TRBV6-1; CDR3 protein: ASMGQGGYGELF
clone size: many; J gene: TRBJ1-1; V gene: TRBV3-1; CDR3 protein: ASSQEAGNTEAF
clone size: .; J gene: TRBJ1-6; V gene: TRBV5-1; CDR3 protein: ASSLGTGRDPLH
clone size: many; J gene: TRBJ2-7; V gene: TRBV7-2; CDR3 protein: ASSFVGETYEQY
clone size: many; J gene: .; V gene: TRBV2; CDR3 protein: ASKPGLPAQF
clone size: many; J gene: TRBJ1-4; V gene: TRBV28; CDR3 protein: ASSPVEGREKLF
clone size: many; J gene: TRBJ2-7; V gene: TRBV5-1; CDR3 protein: ASSFGQGEVYEQY
clone size: many; J gene: TRBJ1-5; V gene: TRBV28; CDR3 protein: ASSLISSWTDVSQPQH